The T cell receptor beta chain under discussion was sequenced for a study of molecular identifiers for immune sequencing clone quantification. Across the study: Four of five splits of RNA from about 20,000 or 100,000 naive CD8 cells were sequenced in replicates.

Sorting recovered naive CD8 T cells on a CD8+CD4-CCR7+CD45RA+ profile. The CDR3 loop spans 19 amino acids. Germline values: CDR1 SEHNR, CDR2 FQNEAQ (reference sequence). MiXCR was run by TCRdb on the PCR reads, yielding one entry per CDR3 protein. The data hold nearly 650,000 distinct CDR3 sequences, with 25% observed a single time. For this clonotype: Its antigen is not identified. Sequence at one end of the junction differs from germline and may be a read error.

Study outcomes and limitations: Reportedly, one cell's Jurkat TCR RNA was detected within 1,100,000 naive CD8 cells.

Sequenced sample: naive CD8+ T cells from blood, with Jurkat cell RNA spiked in. Noted subset: FACS-sorted CD8+CD4-CCR7+CD45RA+ naive T cells. The chain joins TRBV7-9 to TRBJ2-6; a weak D match, TRBD1 (6 bases). The clonotype originates from a human donor in good health. Some libraries in this study had Jurkat cell RNA spiked in. CDR3 sequence: CASSSNWATGSPGADVLTF. The DNA for the CDR3 is TGTGCCAGCAGCTCGAATTGGGCTACAGGGTCCCCTGGGGCCGACGTCCTGACTTTC.